One sample yielded the 7 T cell receptor beta chains listed below, sequenced in a study of shared clonotypes between healthy human individuals. Profiling relied on immunoSEQ multiplex PCR, and the TCRdb table lists in-frame clones only, not all of them. The data show about 2,100,000 clones, with 93% seen just once and over 1.5% held by the top ten. Naive CD8 populations comprised CD45RO-negative cells positively selected for CCR7, excluding terminally differentiated effector memory CD45RA+ cells. Source material: naive CD8+ T cells from PBMCs. These receptors all come from a man younger than 30 in good health. Some clones in this sample may be carry-over from other donors' samples.

This clone is a singleton in its sample. This chain uses TRBV15 with TRBJ1-1; D possibly corresponds to TRBD1 (5 bases). V lost 6 bases to trimming and J lost 1 base, with 12 bases between them. The CDR3 loop spans 14 amino acids. The germline CDR1 and CDR2 sequences are LNHNV and YYDKDF (reference sequence). The DNA for the CDR3 is TGTGCCACCAGTTATAGGGGAGGGAACACTGAAGCTTTCTTT. As protein: CATSYRGGNTEAFF. The entire variable domain, with the rest obtained from reference TRBV15 and TRBJ1-1, is as follows: DAMVIQNPRYQVTQFGKPVTLSCSQTLNHNVMYWYQQKSSQAPKLLFHYYDKDFNNEADTPDNFQSRRPNTSFCFLDIRSPGLGDTAMYLCATSYRGGNTEAFFGQGTRLTVV.

J is TRBJ2-7 and V is TRBV7-6; 7 bases are shared with TRBD2. CDR1 and CDR2 from the germline V gene are SGHVS and FNYEAQ. The length of the CDR3 is 15 residues. The V gene end was trimmed by 1 base and the J gene end by 2 bases; junction bases not matched to a gene: 5. The CDR3 DNA is TGTGCCAGCAGCTTAGTATCGAGCGGGGCCTACGAGCAGTACTTC. As protein: CASSLVSSGAYEQYF.

On this clone itself: The junction departs from the called germline gene at one end, perhaps through a read error. The same CDR3 is also encoded by other DNA sequences in this sample. The V call is TRBV7-9, the J call TRBJ2-7; 13 bases match TRBD2. The CDR3 has 16 residues. Germline-derived CDR1 and CDR2 are SEHNR and FQNEAQ (reference sequence). The CDR3 loop is CASSGWTSGSTYEQYF. DNA of the CDR3: TGTGCTAGCAGCGGATGGACTAGCGGGAGCACCTACGAGCAGTACTTC.

J is TRBJ1-1 and V is TRBV25-1, with D possibly TRBD1 on 5 matching bases. Looked up from germline, CDR1 is MGHDK and CDR2 is SYGVNS. V was pared by 5 bases and J by 2 bases, with 12 bases between. CDR3 length: 14 amino acids. The CDR3 protein is CASSRRRGNTEAFF. The DNA for the CDR3 is TGTGCCAGCAGTCGACGGAGGGGTAACACTGAAGCTTTCTTT.

This clone has a handful of counts. The gene calls are TRBV5-8 and TRBJ1-2, with D unclear. CDR1 is SGHTS and CDR2 is YDEGEE in the germline V gene. Trimming removed 4 bases from V and 8 bases from J, with 9 bases in between. There are 11 residues in the CDR3. The CDR3 reads CASSPTNGYTF. The CDR3 DNA reads TGTGCCAGCAGCCCCACCAACGGCTACACCTTC.

The chain joins TRBV28 to TRBJ1-2, with D unclear. The CDR3 is 12 residues long. Germline V CDR1 and CDR2: MDHEN, SYDVKM. Between the trimmed V and J ends, which lost 1 base and 8 bases, there was a span of 8 bases. This CDR3 is CASSLSVVGYTF. As DNA, the CDR3 is TGTGCCAGCAGTTTATCTGTTGTCGGCTACACCTTC.

This chain connects TRBV10-3 to TRBJ2-7; D gene uncertain. The CDR3 runs to 13 residues. Between the trimmed V and J ends, which lost 2 bases and 10 bases, there was a span of 15 bases. CDR1 and CDR2 from the germline V gene are ENHRY and SYGVKD. The CDR3 here is CAISEPITPEQYF. The DNA for the CDR3 is TGTGCCATCAGTGAGCCGATTACACCCGAACAGTACTTC.